This T cell receptor (beta chain) was profiled in a study of naive and memory T cell subsets. The length of the CDR3 is 16 residues. Trimming removed 0 bases at V and 3 bases at J, with 15 bases between. Per germline, CDR1 SGHTA and CDR2 FQGNSA. The beta constant-region primer was an equimolar mix of two oligonucleotides covering TRBC1 and TRBC2. Four rounds of PCR amplified the ligated cDNA using nested alpha and beta constant-region primers plus SP2. MiXCR was run by TCRdb on the UMI-ligation and nested PCR reads, yielding one entry per CDR3 protein. Found here are roughly 92,000 distinct CDR3 sequences, around 11% of them singletons; the top ten hold 0.13%. This clonotype has ten or more counts. The antigen is not known. The study's findings and limits: Diversity fell and Gini index rose from naive through CM, EM, EMRA. Especially in CD8 cells, naive repertoires contained a few larger clonotypes, possibly CD45RA-re-expressing memory cells.

The sequence was collected from a human donor in good health. The sample was naive CD4+ T cells from blood. V usage is TRBV7-2 and J usage is TRBJ2-7; tentatively, D is TRBD1 (6 bases). The CDR3 sequence is CASSLARQARGYEQYF. In nucleotides, the CDR3 is TGTGCCAGCAGCTTAGCACGACAGGCAAGAGGCTACGAGCAGTACTTC.